Following are 13 T cell receptor beta chains from one sample sequenced in a study of beta chain features in type 1 diabetes. Every bit of the isolated RNA underwent reverse transcription, so sequencing read expressed TCRB transcripts. Method: immunoSEQ multiplex PCR; TCRdb's copy keeps in-frame clones and lacks some. The sample contains around 240,000 clones, 7.5% to 10% of which appear only once. The sequenced material came from naive CD4+ T cells from blood. The receptor set was obtained from a woman between 18 and 29 years old in good health.

This clone came up a few times. The chain is built from TRBV7-8 and TRBJ2-2; TRBD2 agrees at 12 bases. From germline, CDR1 is SGHVS and CDR2 FQNEAQ. V dropped 7 bases and J dropped 5; count of bases not matched to a gene: 5. The CDR3 consists of 15 residues. In DNA, the CDR3 is TGTGCCAGCAAGCTAGCGGGAGGGGAAACCGGGGAGCTGTTTTTT. It is translated as CASKLAGGETGELFF.

This clone occurred a few times. The V and J genes are TRBV5-1 and TRBJ2-1; 10 bases match TRBD1. Germline CDR1 SGHRS, CDR2 YFSETQ. V shed 4 bases, J shed 8 bases, and the junction held 9 bases outside the gene matches. CDR3 length: 15 amino acids. The CDR3 DNA reads TGCGCCAGCAGCCGAGGCGGGACAGGGGTCGATGAGCAGTTCTTC. This translates into CASSRGGTGVDEQFF.

In this sample, this clone turned up a few times. J is TRBJ1-1 and V is TRBV19; D call uncertain. The germline V gene encodes CDR1 LNHDA and CDR2 SQIVND (reference sequence). V lost 10 bases and J lost 1, with 13 bases in between. CDR3 length: 13 amino acids. The CDR3 DNA follows: TGTGCCACTACAAGAGGCTCGAACACTGAAGCTTTCTTT. Protein: CATTRGSNTEAFF.

This chain uses TRBV5-4 with TRBJ2-1; D unresolved. Trimming pared 0 bases from V and 10 bases from J, leaving 11 bases between. This CDR3 spans 13 amino acids. In germline, CDR1 is SGHNT, CDR2 YYREEE (reference sequence). CDR3 sequence reads: CASSLVYKEEQFF. The CDR3 bases are TGTGCCAGCAGCTTGGTATACAAGGAGGAGCAGTTCTTC. The full variable domain, in which reference TRBV5-4 and TRBJ2-1 provide the parts outside the CDR3, is ETGVTQSPTHLIKTRGQQVTLRCSSQSGHNTVSWYQQALGQGPQFIFQYYREEENGRGNFPPRFSGLQFPNYSSELNVNALELDDSALYLCASSLVYKEEQFFGPGTRLTVL.

This clone was seen a few times. The rearrangement uses TRBV5-1 and TRBJ2-3; 9 positions agree with TRBD1. With 0 bases clipped from V and 4 bases from J, the junction kept 3 bases outside the gene matches. The V gene's germline CDR1 is SGHRS and CDR2 YFSETQ. The CDR3 spans 15 residues. The CDR3 nucleotides read TGCGCCAGCAGCTTGGAGGGACAGGGTGCAGATACGCAGTATTTT. Amino acids: CASSLEGQGADTQYF.

This sequence joins TRBV5-1 and TRBJ2-2, with 7 bases identical to TRBD1. The CDR3 contains 16 residues. The V segment lost 1 base and the J segment 5 bases; nucleotides outside the gene matches: 8. Germline CDR1 SGHRS, CDR2 YFSETQ. The CDR3 loop reads CASSLLRGRRTGELFF. The DNA of the CDR3 is TGCGCCAGCAGCTTGCTTAGGGGGCGACGGACCGGGGAGCTGTTTTTT.

This clone appeared a few times. The J gene is TRBJ2-5, the V gene TRBV29-1; possible D gene TRBD1, 5 bases. The CDR3 is made up of 12 amino acids. The germline gives CDR1 SQVTM, CDR2 ANQGSEA. With 1 base removed from V and 4 bases from J, the gap between germline ends came to 7 bases. CDR3 residues: CSVEGQGETQYF. The CDR3 DNA reads TGCAGCGTTGAAGGTCAGGGAGAGACCCAGTACTTC.

This clone has only a few counts. The chain combines TRBV5-1 with TRBJ2-4, with 7 bases lining up with TRBD2. There are 16 residues in the CDR3. Germline loops: CDR1 SGHRS, CDR2 YFSETQ. J lost 6 bases, V lost 0 bases, and 9 bases had no gene match. This CDR3 reads CASSLDASGGPNIQYF. The DNA for the CDR3 is TGCGCCAGCAGCTTGGATGCTTCGGGGGGTCCAAACATTCAGTACTTC.

V gene TRBV30 combines with J gene TRBJ1-1; possibly TRBD1 for D (5 bases). Germline values: CDR1 GTSNPN, CDR2 SVGIG (reference sequence). The CDR3 runs to 16 residues. Trimming cost V 0 bases and J 5 bases, with 19 bases left between them. The CDR3 coding sequence is TGTGCCTGGAGTGTCGGTTGGGCCCGGAGGGGAACTGAAGCTTTCTTT. Amino acids: CAWSVGWARRGTEAFF.

This clone appeared a few times. This rearrangement joins TRBV29-1 to TRBJ1-3; TRBD1 matches 7 bases. Trimming cost V 6 bases and J 3 bases; bases outside gene matches: 5. Per germline, CDR1 SQVTM and CDR2 ANQGSEA. The CDR3 has 13 residues. The CDR3 DNA reads as TGCAGCGTGGCGGGACAGATTGGAAACACCATATATTTT. Translation gives CSVAGQIGNTIYF.

V gene TRBV19 combines with J gene TRBJ2-1; D is unclear. V was cut by 2 bases and J by 4 bases, with 9 bases left in between. The CDR3 extends over 14 amino acids. CDR1 and CDR2 (germline): LNHDA, SQIVND (reference sequence). CDR3 DNA: TGTGCCAGTAGTATATCAGGCCGATACAATGAGCAGTTCTTC. It is translated as CASSISGRYNEQFF.

This clone came up a few times. CDR3 coding DNA: TGTGCCAGCAGCTTGTTCGGTCAGCCCCAGCATTTT. Protein product: CASSLFGQPQHF. This chain links TRBV5-4 with TRBJ1-5; D uncertain. V shed 1 base and J shed 6 bases, with 5 bases lying between them. CDR3 length: 12 amino acids. Germline assignment: CDR1 SGHNT and CDR2 YYREEE (reference sequence).

This clone was seen a handful of times. The V gene is TRBV18, the J gene TRBJ1-1; 9 nucleotides align to TRBD1. Germline loops: CDR1 KGHSH, CDR2 LQKENI. This CDR3 spans 16 amino acids. J gave up 0 bases and V 6 bases, and 8 bases lay outside the gene matches. The CDR3, as DNA: TGTGCCAGCTCGCTAATGGGACAGGGATTGAACACTGAAGCTTTCTTT. It translates to CASSLMGQGLNTEAFF. The entire variable domain, with the rest obtained from reference TRBV18 and TRBJ1-1, is as follows: NAGVMQNPRHLVRRRGQEARLRCSPMKGHSHVYWYRQLPEEGLKFMVYLQKENIIDESGMPKERFSAEFPKEGPSILRIQQVVRGDSAAYFCASSLMGQGLNTEAFFGQGTRLTVV.